The sequence of this TCR beta chain was determined in a study of control samples from healthy donors and cancer patients. TCRdb keeps only in-frame clones here, not all; method: immunoSEQ multiplex PCR. The table lists thousands of clones, roughly nine tenths of them singletons. CDR1 and CDR2 from the germline V gene are KGHSH and LQKENI. This CDR3 is 15 amino acids long. V lost 6 bases to trimming and J lost 0 bases, with 9 bases between them. The rearrangement links TRBV18 to TRBJ1-6, with D perhaps matching TRBD1 (5 bases). The origin of this receptor is a man aged 60 to 75 with colorectal cancer. The specimen was PBMCs. The CDR3 reads CASSRDGSYNSPLHF. The DNA of the CDR3 is TGTGCCAGCTCCCGGGACGGCTCCTATAATTCACCCCTCCACTTT. The full variable domain, its missing parts supplied by reference TRBV18 and TRBJ1-6, is NAGVMQNPRHLVRRRGQEARLRCSPMKGHSHVYWYRQLPEEGLKFMVYLQKENIIDESGMPKERFSAEFPKEGPSILRIQQVVRGDSAAYFCASSRDGSYNSPLHFGNGTRLTVT.